The clone carrying this T cell receptor beta chain showed up many times. This record belongs to a study of molecular identifiers for immune sequencing clone quantification. Each CDR3 protein gets one entry after TCRdb re-called the PCR reads with MiXCR. Here the sample spans nearly 650,000 distinct CDR3 sequences, 25% being singletons. Sample: naive CD8+ T cells from blood, with Jurkat cell RNA spiked in. Subset given: FACS-sorted CD8+CD4-CCR7+CD45RA+ naive T cells. The TCR sequence derives from a human donor in good health. Some libraries in this study had Jurkat cell RNA spiked in.

CDR3 sequence: CASSIWTHGGQPQHF. CDR3 nucleotides: TGTGCCAGTAGTATCTGGACCCACGGCGGGCAGCCCCAGCATTTT. V usage is TRBV19 and J usage is TRBJ1-5; D is unresolved. Germline lookup yields CDR1 LNHDA and CDR2 SQIVND (reference sequence). The CDR3 length is 15 residues. Deletions cut 3 bases from V and 7 bases from J, with 16 bases between.